The rows below give T cell receptor beta chains drawn from one sample of a study of human T cells and chemical hapten exposure. TCRdb analysed the RACE reads with MiXCR anew, one entry per CDR3 protein. Of about 71,000 distinct CDR3 sequences listed, 9.8% are singletons. Sequencing used whole blood, obtained in connection with sensitization to the hapten diphenylcyclopropenone (DPC). All receptors come from a woman aged 35 to 49 with alopecia areata. Some clones in this sample may be carry-over from other donors' samples. The CDR3 runs from the conserved cysteine through the conserved F or W. Fields, in order: clone size, CDR3 length, D gene, J gene, V gene, CDR3 protein, CDR3 DNA. The D gene is left open where the match is weak. Size values are once, few and many counts, or a class for expanded clones, and some rows have none.

many | 14 | - | TRBJ2-1 | TRBV5-1 | CASSLEPEGNEQFF | TGCGCCAGCAGCTTGGAACCCGAGGGGAATGAGCAGTTCTTC
many | 13 | TRBD1 | TRBJ2-1 | TRBV29-1 | CSVDKPGGNEQFF | TGCAGCGTTGATAAGCCAGGGGGCAATGAGCAGTTCTTC
many | 15 | - | TRBJ1-4 | TRBV6-6 | CASSYRQSFVEKLFF | TGTGCCAGCAGTTACCGACAGTCTTTTGTGGAAAAACTGTTTTTT
- | 16 | - | TRBJ1-5 | TRBV10-3 | CAISDTTRGGNQPQHF | TGTGCCATCAGTGACACTACAAGGGGAGGCAATCAGCCCCAGCATTTT
few | 13 | - | TRBJ2-7 | TRBV4-3 | CASSQDLFGEQYF | TGCGCCAGCAGCCAAGATTTATTCGGCGAGCAGTACTTC
many | 14 | - | TRBJ1-5 | TRBV19 | CASSEGGSNQPQHF | TGTGCCAGTAGTGAGGGCGGAAGCAATCAGCCCCAGCATTTT
many | 17 | - | TRBJ2-3 | TRBV5-1 | CASSATTAFWSTDTQYF | TGCGCCAGCAGTGCTACGACTGCCTTTTGGAGCACAGATACGCAGTATTTT
few | 14 | TRBD1 | TRBJ2-5 | TRBV11-3 | CASSTGGAIETQYF | TGTGCCAGCAGCACAGGGGGAGCGATAGAGACCCAGTACTTC
many | 13 | - | TRBJ1-1 | TRBV7-2 | CASSLQGDTEAFF | TGTGCCAGCAGCTTACAGGGTGACACTGAAGCTTTCTTT
- | 14 | - | TRBJ2-2 | TRBV5-1 | CASAPTGNTGELFF | TGCGCCAGCGCCCCTACAGGGAACACCGGGGAGCTGTTTTTT
many | 16 | - | TRBJ2-3 | TRBV4-1 | CASSQAPILVGNTQYF | TGCGCCAGCAGCCAAGCACCCATTCTTGTTGGGAATACGCAGTATTTT
few | 13 | - | TRBJ2-3 | TRBV7-6 | CASSLAVGDTQYF | TGTGCCAGCAGCTTAGCGGTGGGGGATACGCAGTATTTT
medium-sized | 14 | - | TRBJ1-1 | TRBV24-1 | CATSDSSENTEAFF | TGTGCCACCAGTGATTCCTCTGAGAACACTGAAGCTTTCTTT
- | 13 | - | TRBJ2-7 | TRBV9 | CASSAPGAYEQYF | TGTGCCAGCAGCGCTCCAGGGGCCTACGAGCAGTACTTC
few | 14 | - | TRBJ2-5 | TRBV28 | CASSSPGRQETQYF | TGTGCCAGCAGTTCGCCGGGACGACAAGAGACCCAGTACTTC
- | 14 | TRBD1 | TRBJ2-5 | TRBV7-6 | CASSRGQGLETQYF | TGTGCCAGCAGCCGTGGACAGGGGCTGGAGACCCAGTACTTC
many | 15 | - | TRBJ1-6 | TRBV18 | CASSPPGRANSPLHF | TGTGCCAGCTCACCACCCGGCAGGGCTAATTCACCCCTCCACTTT
many | 11 | - | TRBJ2-7 | TRBV20-1 | CSARVNYEQYF | TGCAGTGCTAGGGTAAACTACGAGCAGTACTTC
few | 14 | - | TRBJ1-1 | TRBV3-2 | CASSQAYRETEAFF | TGTGCCAGCAGCCAGGCCTACAGGGAGACTGAAGCTTTCTTT
many | 14 | TRBD1 | TRBJ1-2 | TRBV12-3/TRBV12-4 | CASSRGQGVYGYTF | TGTGCCAGCAGTCGGGGACAGGGTGTCTATGGCTACACCTTC
many | 17 | - | TRBJ2-1 | TRBV6-5 | CASSSRIRAGDRDEQFF | TGTGCCAGCAGTTCTCGCATTCGAGCGGGGGACAGGGATGAGCAGTTCTTC
many | 13 | - | TRBJ2-5 | TRBV9 | CASSAVPRETQYF | TGTGCCAGCAGCGCGGTCCCCCGGGAGACCCAGTACTTC
- | 14 | - | TRBJ1-2 | TRBV14 | CASSQVAGDYGYTF | TGTGCCAGCAGCCAAGTCGCAGGGGACTATGGCTACACCTTC
many | 15 | - | TRBJ1-1 | TRBV18 | CASSQTQGGYTEAFF | TGTGCCAGCTCTCAAACACAGGGTGGCTACACTGAAGCTTTCTTT
- | 13 | - | TRBJ1-3 | TRBV9 | CASSPDRRNTIYF | TGTGCCAGCAGCCCGGACAGAAGAAACACCATATATTTT
many | 15 | - | TRBJ2-2 | TRBV25-1 | CASSDFLQGAGELFF | TGTGCCAGCAGTGATTTCCTACAGGGAGCCGGGGAGCTGTTTTTT
- | 14 | - | TRBJ2-5 | TRBV18 | CASSPIGAQETQYF | TGTGCCAGCTCACCAATCGGGGCACAAGAGACCCAGTACTTC
many | 15 | TRBD2 | TRBJ2-1 | TRBV6-4 | CASSPTSGGMNEQFF | TGTGCCAGCAGCCCGACTAGCGGGGGGATGAATGAGCAGTTCTTC
many | 12 | - | TRBJ2-5 | TRBV4-1 | CASRDRQETQYF | TGCGCCAGCAGGGACAGACAAGAGACCCAGTACTTC
many | 13 | TRBD1 | TRBJ1-2 | TRBV6-5 | CASRAGQVYGYTF | TGTGCCAGCAGAGCCGGACAGGTCTATGGCTACACCTTC
many | 14 | TRBD1 | TRBJ1-2 | TRBV5-1 | CASSAQGQNYGYTF | TGCGCCAGCAGCGCACAGGGGCAAAACTATGGCTACACCTTC
many | 15 | - | TRBJ1-1 | TRBV10-3 | CAVQPRQSMNTEAFF | TGTGCCGTCCAACCCCGACAGTCCATGAACACTGAAGCTTTCTTT
- | 14 | - | TRBJ2-7 | TRBV4-2 | CASSQDLAGREQYF | TGTGCCAGCAGCCAAGATCTGGCAGGACGCGAGCAGTACTTC
few | 16 | TRBD2 | TRBJ2-3 | TRBV4-2 | CASSQDGSGGADTQYF | TGTGCCAGCAGCCAAGATGGTAGCGGGGGCGCAGATACGCAGTATTTT
many | 13 | - | TRBJ1-1 | TRBV29-1 | CSVKTELNTEAFF | TGCAGCGTTAAGACAGAGTTGAACACTGAAGCTTTCTTT
many | 14 | - | TRBJ1-5 | TRBV12-3/TRBV12-4 | CATQGLNSNQPQHF | TGTGCCACCCAGGGACTAAATAGCAATCAGCCCCAGCATTTT
- | 15 | - | TRBJ2-3 | TRBV27 | CASSLRRMSTDTQYF | TGTGCCAGCAGTTTGAGGCGGATGAGCACAGATACGCAGTATTTT
many | 18 | - | TRBJ1-5 | TRBV12-3/TRBV12-4 | CASSLVGRVEFSNQPQHF | TGTGCCAGCAGTTTAGTCGGCAGGGTGGAGTTTAGCAATCAGCCCCAGCATTTT
- | 16 | TRBD1 | TRBJ2-2 | TRBV7-2 | CASRRGGSINTGELFF | TGTGCCAGCAGGAGAGGGGGCTCGATAAACACCGGGGAGCTGTTTTTT
many | 13 | - | TRBJ1-2 | TRBV10-3 | CAISEDRNYGYTF | TGTGCCATCAGTGAGGACCGAAACTATGGCTACACCTTC
many | 15 | TRBD1 | TRBJ1-1 | TRBV11-2 | CASSQHRTGTDEAFF | TGTGCCAGCAGCCAACACCGGACAGGGACTGATGAAGCTTTCTTT
many | 16 | TRBD1 | TRBJ2-3 | TRBV18 | CASSPIDRVRTDTQYF | TGTGCCAGCTCACCAATCGACAGGGTTCGCACAGATACGCAGTATTTT
- | 13 | - | TRBJ2-2 | TRBV29-1 | CSAQTGGSGELFF | TGCAGCGCCCAAACCGGGGGAAGCGGGGAGCTGTTTTTT
few | 11 | - | TRBJ2-7 | TRBV10-3 | CAAQGGYEQYF | TGTGCCGCCCAGGGGGGGTACGAGCAGTACTTC
many | 15 | TRBD1 | TRBJ1-1 | TRBV5-1 | CASSATTGGKTEAFF | TGCGCCAGCAGCGCCACGACAGGGGGCAAGACTGAAGCTTTCTTT
- | 15 | TRBD1 | TRBJ1-1 | TRBV20-1 | CSARDIPGQGTEAFF | TGCAGTGCTAGAGATATACCGGGACAGGGGACTGAAGCTTTCTTT